The 15 T cell receptor beta chains in this list originate from one sample, sequenced in a study of blood T cell repertoires in COVID-19. This table comes from immunoSEQ multiplex PCR, and its TCRdb copy is limited to in-frame clones, with some not included. The sample comprises about 150,000 clones, 85% to 90% of which are singletons, and around 6.3% rests with the top ten. Source material: peripheral blood. These receptors all stem from a man older than 75 with acute or convalescent COVID-19.

This chain joins TRBV19 and TRBJ2-3; TRBD2 agrees at 14 bases. The CDR3 length is 14 residues. Unmatched junction bases numbered 2, after V lost 9 bases and J lost 3 bases. Germline assignment: CDR1 LNHDA and CDR2 SQIVND (reference sequence). CDR3 residues: CASRTSGGTDTQYF. CDR3 nucleotides: TGTGCCAGCAGGACTAGCGGGGGGACAGATACGCAGTATTTT.

A single count supports this clone. The chain has TRBV25-1 and TRBJ1-1, with D possibly TRBD1 on 5 matching bases. The CDR3 extends over 13 amino acids. V was trimmed by 5 bases and J by 3 bases, leaving 10 bases between them. The V gene's germline CDR1 is MGHDK and CDR2 SYGVNS. The CDR3 DNA is TGTGCCAGCAGTTCCCAGGGTTACACTGAAGCTTTCTTT. Its translation is CASSSQGYTEAFF.

The V call is TRBV24-1, the J call TRBJ1-2; D is possibly TRBD1 (6 bases). Germline-derived CDR1 and CDR2 are KGHDR and SFDVKD. V lost 1 base, J lost 8 bases, and 10 bases lay in between. The CDR3 sequence is 13 residues long. This chain's CDR3 is CATSDLWGQGYTF. The CDR3 bases are TGTGCCACCAGTGATTTATGGGGGCAAGGCTACACCTTC.

This clone has just one count. The V and J genes are TRBV7-2 and TRBJ1-3; the match to TRBD1 covers 7 bases. The CDR3 length is 19 residues. J gave up 0 bases and V 3 bases, and 14 bases lay outside the gene matches. The germline V gene has CDR1 SGHTA and CDR2 FQGNSA. This chain's CDR3 is CASSFYRGPSTFSGNTIYF. The DNA of the CDR3 is TGTGCCAGCAGCTTTTACAGGGGCCCTTCGACCTTCTCTGGAAACACCATATATTTT.

The CDR3 bases are TGTGCCAGCAGGGGGACAGGGAGAAGTGAAAAACTGTTTTTT. Translation gives CASRGTGRSEKLFF. This sequence joins TRBV28 and TRBJ1-4, with 9 nucleotides matching TRBD1. Losses at the gene ends were 6 bases for V and 7 bases for J; bases not matched to a gene: 6. This CDR3 is 14 amino acids long. Germline lookup yields CDR1 MDHEN and CDR2 SYDVKM. Variable domain in full (rest from reference TRBV28 and TRBJ1-4): DVKVTQSSRYLVKRTGEKVFLECVQDMDHENMFWYRQDPGLGLRLIYFSYDVKMKEKGDIPEGYSVSREKKERFSLILESASTNQTSMYLCASRGTGRSEKLFFGSGTQLSVL.

The chain carries TRBV7-3 and TRBJ2-7; 13 bases are a match to TRBD2. Germline V gene lookup returns CDR1 SGHTA and CDR2 FQGTGA. This CDR3 contains 16 residues. V shed 5 bases, J shed 4 bases, and the junction held 8 bases outside the gene matches. CDR3 sequence: CASSITGTSGMYEQYF. CDR3 nucleotides: TGTGCCAGCAGCATTACCGGGACTAGCGGGATGTACGAGCAGTACTTC.

The CDR3 nucleotides are TGCGCCAGCAGCCCCAGGGGACAGGGGCCAGGGACCGGGGAGCTGTTTTTT. Translation: CASSPRGQGPGTGELFF. The rearrangement uses TRBV5-1 and TRBJ2-2; the match to TRBD1 covers 10 bases. Germline V gene sequence: CDR1 SGHRS, CDR2 YFSETQ. V lost 4 bases, J lost 5 bases, and 11 bases stayed unmatched. This CDR3 spans 17 amino acids.

The CDR3 DNA is TGTGCCAGCAGCTTAGCCGTATCCTCTGGAAACACCATATATTTT. Translation gives CASSLAVSSGNTIYF. V and J are TRBV7-8 and TRBJ1-3; D is uncertain. V dropped 0 bases and J dropped 0 bases, with 6 bases sitting between them. The CDR3 length is 15 residues. From germline, CDR1 is SGHVS and CDR2 FQNEAQ.

This chain connects TRBV2 to TRBJ2-1; 10 positions agree with TRBD2. The trim removed 6 bases at V and 10 bases at J, leaving 18 bases unmatched. This CDR3 comprises 17 residues. Germline CDR1 and CDR2: SNHLY and FYNNEI. CDR3 loop: CASSRQGIAGGTWEQFF. CDR3 in DNA: TGTGCCAGCAGCAGACAGGGGATAGCGGGAGGTACGTGGGAGCAGTTCTTC.

This sequence joins TRBV27 and TRBJ1-6; D is possibly TRBD1 (5 bases). Trimming removed 0 bases at V and 10 bases at J, with 13 bases between. There are 15 residues in the CDR3. The germline V gene has CDR1 MNHEY and CDR2 SMNVEV (reference sequence). CDR3 DNA: TGTGCCAGCAGTTTATCAGGAGGGGTAAAATCACCCCTCCACTTT. The encoded protein is CASSLSGGVKSPLHF.

This rearrangement joins TRBV5-1 to TRBJ2-6; 9 nucleotides match TRBD1. This CDR3 has 14 amino acids. Germline CDR1 reads SGHRS; CDR2 reads YFSETQ. The V segment lost 4 bases and the J segment 9 bases; nucleotides outside the gene matches: 5. CDR3 residues: CASSVTGGDNVLTF. The DNA of the CDR3 is TGCGCCAGCAGCGTTACAGGGGGCGACAACGTCCTGACTTTC.

The rearrangement joins TRBV28 to TRBJ1-4, with TRBD1 as a possible D gene (5 bases). Per germline, CDR1 MDHEN and CDR2 SYDVKM. CDR3 length: 13 residues. Trimming shortened V by 0 bases and J by 12 bases, and 11 bases separated the two germline ends. CDR3 loop: CASSLWDTSELFF. The CDR3 region has the DNA TGTGCCAGCAGTTTATGGGACACCTCAGAACTGTTTTTT. Filled out from reference TRBV28 and TRBJ1-4, the complete variable domain reads DVKVTQSSRYLVKRTGEKVFLECVQDMDHENMFWYRQDPGLGLRLIYFSYDVKMKEKGDIPEGYSVSREKKERFSLILESASTNQTSMYLCASSLWDTSELFFGSGTQLSVL.

CDR3 DNA: TGTGCCAGCTCACCACCCTTGGGACAGGGCTTTACCTACGAGCAGTACTTC. Protein sequence: CASSPPLGQGFTYEQYF. The V and J genes are TRBV18 and TRBJ2-7; 9 bases line up with TRBD1. Losses at the gene ends were 0 bases for V and 2 bases for J; bases not matched to a gene: 8. This CDR3 has 17 residues. CDR1 is KGHSH and CDR2 is LQKENI in the germline V gene.

This chain joins TRBV5-6 and TRBJ2-1, with 9 bases lining up with TRBD2. Trimming removed 3 bases from V and 2 bases from J; junction bases left unmatched: 9. The CDR3 runs 17 residues. Germline-derived CDR1 and CDR2 are SGHDT and YYEEEE. In DNA, the CDR3 is TGTGCCAGCAGCTGGACCTCTAGCGGGAAGACCTACAATGAGCAGTTCTTC. This codes for CASSWTSSGKTYNEQFF.

The rearrangement uses TRBV5-1 and TRBJ2-7, with TRBD1 identical over 10 bases. The CDR3 runs 18 residues. Per the germline V gene, CDR1 is SGHRS and CDR2 is YFSETQ. The junction had 14 bases not matched to a gene; V was cut back by 4 bases and J by 1 base. The CDR3 sequence: CASSQPGQGSPTSYEQYF. CDR3 nucleotide sequence: TGCGCCAGCAGCCAACCGGGACAGGGGTCTCCCACTTCCTACGAGCAGTACTTC. The full variable domain, in which reference TRBV5-1 and TRBJ2-7 provide the parts outside the CDR3, is KAGVTQTPRYLIKTRGQQVTLSCSPISGHRSVSWYQQTPGQGLQFLFEYFSETQRNKGNFPGRFSGRQFSNSRSEMNVSTLELGDSALYLCASSQPGQGSPTSYEQYFGPGTRLTVT.